This T cell receptor (beta chain) originates from a study of T cell responses to AZD1222 COVID-19 vaccine listed by TCRdb under 2021. With respect to the entire study: AZD1222 recipients whose second dose came at about 4 weeks and those whose second dose came at about 12 weeks were combined into one group, since spike-specific TCR depth and breadth did not differ between the two schedules. TCR sequencing covered some 250 trial participants: about 210 given two doses of AZD1222 and 26 given two doses of MenACWY control vaccine. Trial participants were enrolled by age into 18-55, 56-69 and 70-plus year subgroups, with roughly 150, 30 and 60 TCR-sequenced participants respectively.

This specimen's time point label, per the study, means: baseline before first vaccination. Vaccinee samples were obtained from the UK trials COV001 and COV002, which included a single-blind randomized controlled phase 2/3 trial of AZD1222 (ChAdOx1 nCoV-19) in healthy adults. For TCRbeta chain sequencing, PBMC samples from trial participants were taken at day 0 and at day 28 after the second dose. General findings and caveats noted by the study authors: Because no day 14 peak-response samples were available, the repertoires could be characterized only after the peak T cell response. Most participants were white British and females outnumbered males, and the authors suggested that clonal diversity may have been underestimated. After two AZD1222 doses, both the breadth and the depth of spike-specific TCRs were significantly higher than at day 0 and than in MenACWY recipients. In the small 56-69-year group, the increase in depth fell short of significance, most likely because of low power. Conclusions about previously exposed vaccinees were limited because only 6 or 7 AZD1222 recipients were SARS-CoV-2 seropositive at baseline. The vaccine-associated CD4 TCRs covered the entire spike protein, and the dominant responses fell in regions 160-218 and 743-854. Nearly half of unique spike-specific TCRs reportedly recognized epitopes outside regions mutated in the B.1.351 and B.1.1.7 variants.

For this clone: The antigen this receptor binds is unknown. No qualities accompany the bases; no much larger clone lies one base away.

The CDR3 regions of human TCRbeta chains were analyzed by immunosequencing. The source study handled its data this way. Repertoire TCRs were matched against a reference library of SARS-CoV-2-specific TCRs generated with the MIRA antigen-specificity platform. Breadth was defined as the fraction of unique TCRs that were SARS-CoV-2-associated, and depth was defined as the fraction of total T cells that were SARS-CoV-2-associated. Using the MIRA data, every spike-specific TCR was mapped to the spike region that the TCR reacted to and assigned to either a CD4 or a CD8 class. Log10-transformed breadth and depth values were compared by one-way ANOVA with Sidak's multiple comparisons tests. What TCRdb holds here is the immuneACCESS table cut down to in-frame rearrangements. Part of the clones is not present; checked against another copy, under half of the missing clones reflect an unresolved V gene, and the others are unexplained. V and J calls and clone size come straight from that table; D and trimming were deduced from the DNA. The sample table contains around 130,000 clones; only one count was recorded for 92% of them. The leading ten clones occupy 1.5% to 2% of the sample.

The germline V gene (reference sequence) yields MNHEY for CDR1 and SMNVEV for CDR2. Including the terminal cysteine and valine, the CDR3 comprises 15 residues. Only the CDR3 region is kept as DNA, spanning 45 bases read in frame from base 1. At the junction V is shortened by 2 bases and J by 3 bases; bases outside the gene matches: 3. The rearrangement combines TRBV27 with TRBJ2-7; 11 nucleotides in the junction match TRBD2. Sequenced here: peripheral blood, sampled on day 0 of AZD1222 vaccination. The clonotype originates from an adult in good health. The DNA is TGTGCCAGCAGTTTACTGGGGACTAGCGGCTACGAGCAGTACGTC. Its protein is CASSLLGTSGYEQYV.